This TCR beta chain was recorded in a study of cytomegalovirus exposure and HLA in healthy donors. Germline CDR1 reads PRHDT; CDR2 reads FYEKMQ (reference sequence). The ends were cut back, 1 base at V and 7 bases at J, with 13 bases in the middle. This CDR3 has 14 amino acids. The PCR made use of 60 Vbeta and 13 Jbeta primers. Clones were sequenced by immunoSEQ multiplex PCR, and TCRdb holds only the in-frame ones, with some missing. The sample carries tens of thousands of clones, roughly three quarters recorded once. The V gene is TRBV13, the J gene TRBJ1-2; D is possibly TRBD1 (5 bases). The sequence was collected from a young man in good health and CMV-seronegative. What was sequenced was PBMCs. CDR3 nucleotides: TGTGCCAGCAGCTTAGATGGGGGAGGGGCTGGCTACACCTTC. As protein: CASSLDGGGAGYTF.